This T cell receptor (beta chain) comes out of a study of Japanese encephalitis immunity and Zika vaccine responses. Study as a whole: Week 0, before the first ZPIV dose, and week 52 were sequenced. ZIKV 15-mer peptides overlapped by 11 residues and had predicted affinity under 50 nM.

General observations from the study: After ZPIV, CD4 T cells responding to conserved ZIKV epitopes lost repertoire richness in JEV-pre-vaccinated donors.

From germline, CDR1 is SGHRS and CDR2 YFSETQ. Trimming cost V 0 bases and J 6 bases; bases outside gene matches: 7. This CDR3 has 15 amino acids. Peptide pools at roughly 0.99 ug/mL each stimulated CFSE-labeled PBMCs over a 6-day culture. Live CD56-CD19-CD16-CD3+CD4+ cells with low CFSE were sorted unfixed as proliferating CD4 T cells. Via MiXCR, TCRdb re-called the 5' RACE reads, giving one row per CDR3 protein. The sample carries about 1,700 distinct CDR3 sequences, about 5.3% recorded once. This clonotype was detected many times. This sequence was found in an adult woman who received an inactivated Zika virus vaccine. The sequenced sample was antigen-activated CD4+ T cells from blood, cultured, obtained during a Zika inactivated vaccine study. V gene TRBV5-1 combines with J gene TRBJ2-7, with TRBD1 matching over 9 bases. CDR3 nucleotides: TGCGCCAGCAGCTTGGAGGGGACAGGGATACGCGAGCAGTACTTC. Protein sequence: CASSLEGTGIREQYF.